Following are 8 T cell receptor beta chains from one sample sequenced in a study of shared clonotypes between healthy human individuals. The repertoire was sequenced with immunoSEQ multiplex PCR; TCRdb's copy has only in-frame clones and lacks some. The table shows some 200,000 clones, with 80% to 95% occurring only once. The specimen was naive CD4+ T cells sorted from blood. Subset noted: CD45RA+ positively selected. The receptor source for this set is a woman aged 25 to 39 in good health.

The chain joins TRBV28 to TRBJ1-2; D is unresolved. The CDR3 contains 13 residues. The germline V gene has CDR1 MDHEN and CDR2 SYDVKM. V was trimmed by 4 bases and J by 5 bases, leaving 11 bases between them. The CDR3 reads CASSSVFAYGYTF. The CDR3, as DNA: TGTGCCAGCAGTTCCGTCTTCGCATATGGCTACACCTTC.

The genes are TRBV18 and TRBJ2-3; D is unresolved. V lost 0 bases and J lost 2, with 6 bases in between. The CDR3 sequence is 14 residues long. In germline, CDR1 is KGHSH, CDR2 LQKENI. CDR3 loop: CASSPPGSTDTQYF. The CDR3 DNA reads as TGTGCCAGCTCACCACCCGGGTCCACAGATACGCAGTATTTT.

The chain employs TRBV2 and TRBJ1-5, with TRBD1 matching 7 bases. Germline lookup yields CDR1 SNHLY and CDR2 FYNNEI. After removal of 3 bases from V and 9 bases from J, the junction contained 8 bases not matched to a gene. The CDR3 is 14 amino acids. CDR3 nucleotides: TGTGCCAGCAGTGACGGGACAGATCGCCGGCCCCAGCATTTT. Its translation is CASSDGTDRRPQHF.

CDR3 loop: CASSLSGRSTNEKLFF. The CDR3 nucleotides read TGTGCCAGCAGCTTGTCCGGCCGATCAACTAATGAAAAACTGTTTTTT. This chain uses TRBV11-2 with TRBJ1-4; D call uncertain. The germline CDR1 and CDR2 sequences are SGHAT and FQNNGV. This CDR3 contains 16 residues. V was shortened by 3 bases and J by 0 bases, with 11 bases between the two germline ends.

J is TRBJ2-7 and V is TRBV19; TRBD2 aligns across 11 bases. The V gene end was trimmed by 5 bases and the J gene end by 2 bases; junction bases not matched to a gene: 5. CDR1 is LNHDA, CDR2 SQIVND, per germline (reference sequence). The CDR3 has 15 residues. The CDR3 sequence: CASSASGRNPYEQYF. The DNA for the CDR3 is TGTGCCAGTAGTGCTAGCGGGAGGAATCCCTACGAGCAGTACTTC.

This chain connects TRBV5-8 to TRBJ1-3; TRBD1 might be the D (5 bases). This CDR3 has 17 amino acids. Trimming removed 2 bases at V and 0 bases at J, with 15 bases between. CDR1 is SGHTS, CDR2 YDEGEE, per germline. CDR3: CASSFYQTDNSGNTIYF. The DNA for the CDR3 is TGTGCCAGCAGCTTCTATCAGACAGACAACTCTGGAAACACCATATATTTT.

The chain joins TRBV30 to TRBJ2-7; D remains unclear. The CDR3 totals 10 residues. Trimming shortened V by 5 bases and J by 3 bases, and 5 bases separated the two germline ends. Per the germline V gene, CDR1 is GTSNPN and CDR2 is SVGIG (reference sequence). This CDR3 reads CAWDGYEQYF. CDR3 DNA: TGTGCCTGGGACGGCTACGAGCAGTACTTC.

The rearrangement links TRBV27 to TRBJ1-6, with a possible D match to TRBD1 (6 bases). This CDR3 contains 17 residues. Germline V lookup: CDR1 MNHEY, CDR2 SMNVEV (reference sequence). The germline V and J ends were trimmed by 6 bases and 1 base, with 16 bases remaining between them. For the CDR3, the DNA is TGTGCCAGCAGACAGGGAAAGGGCTCATCCTATAATTCACCCCTCCACTTT. This gives the protein CASRQGKGSSYNSPLHF.